These 7 T cell receptor beta chains share one sample of origin, sequenced in a study of lymphopenia after photon versus proton radiotherapy. Profiled with immunoSEQ multiplex PCR; TCRdb holds only in-frame clones, not every one. The data show tens of thousands of clones, 80% to 85% seen once. The specimen comprised peripheral blood, sampled from a patient treated with proton-based radiotherapy. The receptors shown here come from a woman aged 65 to 85 with pancreatic cancer.

The chain uses TRBV4-2 and TRBJ1-4; tentative D call: TRBD1 (5 bases). The CDR3 loop spans 15 amino acids. Trimming left V 1 base short and J 3 bases short, with 9 bases between. CDR1 is LGHNA and CDR2 is YNFKEQ in the germline V gene. CDR3 region: CASSQVGVSNEKLFF. The CDR3 DNA sequence: TGTGCCAGCAGCCAAGTGGGGGTGTCTAATGAAAAACTGTTTTTT.

This sequence joins TRBV6-5 and TRBJ1-2; D call uncertain. The V end was cut by 10 bases, the J end by 2 bases, with 14 bases between. CDR3 size: 13 residues. Germline CDR1 and CDR2: MNHEY and SVGAGI. The CDR3 spells CATKWQLNYGYTF. CDR3 in DNA: TGTGCCACCAAATGGCAGTTAAACTATGGCTACACCTTC.

The V call is TRBV28, the J call TRBJ2-1; 7 bases agree with TRBD1. Per the germline V gene, CDR1 is MDHEN and CDR2 is SYDVKM. The CDR3 has 13 residues. The junction had 9 bases not matched to a gene; V was cut back by 10 bases and J by 6 bases. Here the CDR3 reads CATTAGTANEQFF. The CDR3 nucleotides are TGTGCCACCACCGCCGGGACAGCCAATGAGCAGTTCTTC.

The J gene is TRBJ2-7, the V gene TRBV4-3, with 10 bases fitting TRBD2. The V gene's germline CDR1 is LGHNA and CDR2 YSLEER. This CDR3 is built from 15 residues. V dropped 5 bases and J dropped 0; count of bases not matched to a gene: 4. The CDR3 sequence is CASSGRTSGSYEQYF. CDR3 bases: TGCGCCAGCAGCGGCCGGACTAGCGGCTCCTACGAGCAGTACTTC.

The chain joins TRBV19 to TRBJ2-6; D unclear. V lost 1 base, J lost 2 bases, and 9 bases lay in between. The CDR3 length is 16 residues. CDR1 is LNHDA, CDR2 SQIVND, per germline (reference sequence). Here the CDR3 reads CASSIAGRAGANVLTF. As DNA, the CDR3 is TGTGCCAGTAGTATAGCCGGACGCGCTGGGGCCAACGTCCTGACTTTC.

V usage is TRBV6-6 and J usage is TRBJ2-1; maybe TRBD2 (6 bases). Germline CDR1 reads MNHNY; CDR2 reads SVGAGI (reference sequence). The germline V and J ends were trimmed by 8 bases and 3 bases, with 8 bases remaining between them. The CDR3 length is 12 residues. DNA for the CDR3: TGTGCCAGCCGGCGGGACTACAATGAGCAGTTCTTC. It encodes CASRRDYNEQFF.

The rearrangement uses TRBV2 and TRBJ2-6; D gene ambiguous. CDR1 and CDR2 from the germline V gene are SNHLY and FYNNEI. V was trimmed by 2 bases and J by 9 bases, leaving 8 bases between them. The CDR3 consists of 13 residues. The CDR3 protein is CASSEQLLNVLTF. The CDR3 DNA reads as TGTGCCAGCAGTGAACAGTTACTCAACGTCCTGACTTTC.